The 13 T cell receptor beta chains below come from one sample, sequenced in a study of cytotoxic CD8 clonotypes in ibrutinib-treated CLL. The method was immunoSEQ multiplex PCR; TCRdb's version includes in-frame clones alone and lacks a portion of them. The table lists 50,000 or so clones, around four fifths of them singletons. The sequencing here drew on PBMCs, taken after 24 months of ibrutinib treatment. All receptors come from a human donor with chronic lymphocytic leukemia.

Points on this clone: Additional DNA sequences in this sample encode the identical CDR3. CDR3 sequence: CASSLVDTGELFF. CDR3 nucleotide sequence: TGTGCCAGCAGCTTAGTTGACACCGGGGAGCTGTTTTTT. This chain connects TRBV7-8 to TRBJ2-2; no reliable D call. The CDR3 loop spans 13 amino acids. V lost 1 base and J lost 3, with 3 bases in between. CDR1 SGHVS and CDR2 FQNEAQ come from the germline V gene.

CDR3 region: CAWSWGQGGEAFF. CDR3 coding DNA: TGTGCCTGGAGTTGGGGACAGGGTGGCGAAGCTTTCTTT. J is TRBJ1-1 and V is TRBV30; the match to TRBD1 covers 9 bases. Germline V lookup: CDR1 GTSNPN, CDR2 SVGIG (reference sequence). CDR3 size: 13 residues. The V segment lost 2 bases and the J segment 8 bases; nucleotides outside the gene matches: 6.

This clone was seen once. V usage is TRBV5-1 and J usage is TRBJ2-2; possible D gene TRBD2, 6 bases. The CDR3 totals 15 residues. Germline V gene lookup returns CDR1 SGHRS and CDR2 YFSETQ. Trimming left V 3 bases short and J 7 bases short, with 16 bases between. The DNA for the CDR3 is TGCGCCAGCAGCTGGAGCGATCCAGCGGGCGGGGAGCTGTTTTTT. Its translation: CASSWSDPAGGELFF.

The gene calls are TRBV6-5 and TRBJ1-3; D gene uncertain. Trimming shortened V by 5 bases and J by 2 bases, and 4 bases separated the two germline ends. Germline CDR1 is MNHEY and CDR2 is SVGAGI. CDR3 length: 12 residues. As DNA, the CDR3 is TGTGCCAGCAGTGCAGCTGGAAACACCATATATTTT. Its translation: CASSAAGNTIYF.

The V gene is TRBV5-1, the J gene TRBJ2-2, with 12 bases aligning to TRBD1. This CDR3 spans 17 amino acids. With 4 bases clipped from V and 6 bases from J, the junction kept 10 bases outside the gene matches. Germline loops: CDR1 SGHRS, CDR2 YFSETQ. The CDR3 DNA is TGCGCCAGCAGCCACGGGACAGGGGGCGCAGGGGCCGGGGAGCTGTTTTTT. Translating it yields CASSHGTGGAGAGELFF.

The chain uses TRBV18 and TRBJ1-1, with 12 bases aligning to TRBD1. After removal of 1 base from V and 3 bases from J, the junction contained 3 bases not matched to a gene. CDR3 size: 16 residues. CDR1 KGHSH and CDR2 LQKENI come from the germline V gene. The CDR3 DNA follows: TGTGCCAGCTCACCACGGGACAGGGGGCCGGACACTGAAGCTTTCTTT. Protein product: CASSPRDRGPDTEAFF.

The chain employs TRBV14 and TRBJ2-5, with D possibly TRBD2 on 6 matching bases. This CDR3 has 14 residues. Germline-derived CDR1 and CDR2 are SGHDN and FVKESK. V lost 2 bases and J lost 0, with 7 bases in between. This CDR3 reads CASSQRDYQETQYF. The DNA of the CDR3 is TGTGCCAGCAGCCAACGGGACTACCAAGAGACCCAGTACTTC.

The J gene is TRBJ2-6, the V gene TRBV10-3, with D unresolved. CDR3 length equals 17 residues. Trimming took 0 bases from V and 1 from J, leaving 10 bases between them. CDR1 is ENHRY and CDR2 is SYGVKD in the germline V gene. Written as DNA, the CDR3 is TGTGCCATCAGTGAGTCTCGGCTGCATTCTGGGGCCAACGTCCTGACTTTC. This sequence encodes CAISESRLHSGANVLTF.

The gene calls are TRBV6-4 and TRBJ2-2; 9 nucleotides line up with TRBD2. Per the germline V gene, CDR1 is MRHNA and CDR2 is SNTAGT. With 0 bases clipped from V and 4 bases from J, the junction kept 0 bases outside the gene matches. This CDR3 is 15 amino acids long. The CDR3 DNA is TGTGCCAGCAGTGACTCTAGCGGGAGCACCGGGGAGCTGTTTTTT. This sequence encodes CASSDSSGSTGELFF.

The chain is built from TRBV30 and TRBJ2-5; D is unresolved. Germline values: CDR1 GTSNPN, CDR2 SVGIG (reference sequence). CDR3 length equals 10 residues. V was pared by 5 bases and J by 5 bases, with 6 bases between. The CDR3 spells CAWARETQYF. The CDR3 DNA sequence: TGTGCCTGGGCCCGGGAGACCCAGTACTTC. The full variable domain, rest sourced from reference TRBV30 and TRBJ2-5, is SQTIHQWPATLVQPVGSPLSLECTVEGTSNPNLYWYRQAAGRGLQLLFYSVGIGQISSEVPQNLSASRPQDRQFILSSKKLLLSDSGFYLCAWARETQYFGPGTRLLVL.

The chain has TRBV7-3 and TRBJ2-2; D is uncertain. Germline loops: CDR1 SGHTA, CDR2 FQGTGA. This CDR3 has 13 amino acids. The V gene lost 6 bases and the J gene lost 6 bases, with 11 bases spanning the gap. In nucleotides, the CDR3 is TGTGCCAGCAGAACTCAGATACCCGGGGAGCTGTTTTTT. This encodes CASRTQIPGELFF.

The chain combines TRBV7-3 with TRBJ1-1; the match to TRBD1 covers 8 bases. V shed 5 bases, J shed 4 bases, and the junction held 6 bases outside the gene matches. CDR3 length: 14 amino acids. Germline CDR1 SGHTA, CDR2 FQGTGA. The CDR3 DNA sequence: TGTGCCAGCAGCGAACAGGGGGTTGGCACTGAAGCTTTCTTT. It codes for CASSEQGVGTEAFF.

The chain has TRBV5-4 and TRBJ2-5, with TRBD1 identical over 7 bases. Near its end, the DNA agrees better with TRBJ2-7, so the J call may be wrong. The CDR3 runs 15 residues. Looked up from germline, CDR1 is SGHNT and CDR2 is YYREEE (reference sequence). Written as DNA, the CDR3 is TGTGCCAGCAGCTTCGGACAGGATTCAACCTACGAGCAGTACTTC. Translating it yields CASSFGQDSTYEQYF.